What follows describes a single TCR beta chain. Antigen specificity is unknown. The data derive from a study of cytomegalovirus exposure and HLA in healthy donors. Study information: The Caucasian-associated ancestry cluster held less than 85% of 300 to 500 genotyped donors.

Study results and limitations: The authors confirmed in vitro that three CMV-associated chains were specific for CMV antigens. Researchers reportedly found TCR beta sequences accurately predicted most subjects' HLA-A and HLA-B alleles. The dataset shows that most TCR sequences were rare, while some public TCRs occurred in many donors.

PCR used 60 Vbeta primers and 13 Jbeta primers. Assay used: immunoSEQ multiplex PCR; TCRdb lists only in-frame clones, some missing. This sample has under 200,000 clones; roughly 12% occur once, and the top ten carry under 10%. Material for sequencing was PBMCs. The receptor was derived from a man aged 50 or older in good health and CMV-seropositive.

The CDR3 region is CASSPPQVTDTQYF. In DNA, the CDR3 is TGTGCCAGCAGCCCACCGCAGGTCACAGATACGCAGTATTTT. The gene calls are TRBV7-9 and TRBJ2-3; no clear D gene. Per germline, CDR1 SEHNR and CDR2 FQNEAQ (reference sequence). This CDR3 region has 14 residues. The ends were cut back, 5 bases at V and 2 bases at J, with 11 bases in the middle.